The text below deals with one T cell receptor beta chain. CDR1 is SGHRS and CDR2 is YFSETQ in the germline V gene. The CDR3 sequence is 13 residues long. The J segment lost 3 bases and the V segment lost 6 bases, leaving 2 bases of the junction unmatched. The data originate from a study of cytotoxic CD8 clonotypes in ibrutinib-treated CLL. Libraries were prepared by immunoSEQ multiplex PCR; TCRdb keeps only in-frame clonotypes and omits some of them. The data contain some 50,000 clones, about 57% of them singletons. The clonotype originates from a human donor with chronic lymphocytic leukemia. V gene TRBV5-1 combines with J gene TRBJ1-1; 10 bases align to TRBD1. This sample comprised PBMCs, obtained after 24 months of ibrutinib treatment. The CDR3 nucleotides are TGCGCCAGCAATGGACAGGGGGACACTGAAGCTTTCTTT. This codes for CASNGQGDTEAFF.